These 18 T cell receptor beta chains originate from one sample sequenced in a study of graft-versus-host responses after intestinal transplantation (dated by TCRdb to the early 2020s). To isolate intraepithelial and lamina propria lymphocytes from graft specimens, dithiothreitol, EDTA incubations and collagenase D digestion were used. The library was obtained by the immunoSEQ multiplex PCR assay. Not all clones reach the TCRdb copy of this immuneACCESS table, which keeps in-frame sequences only. Checked studies attribute under half of the gap to unresolved V genes and leave the rest unexplained. This sample is represented by 15,000 to 20,000 clones; roughly 82% of them were singletons. Jointly, the top ten make up around 5.5% of the sample. Sequences were derived from ileum tissue, sampled 17 days after transplant. These receptors all come from a human patient who received an intestinal transplant, so some T cells may come from the graft donor.

This clone has only a few counts. This chain links TRBV4-2 with TRBJ2-7; the D gene is possibly TRBD2 (6 bases). Germline V gives CDR1 LGHNA, CDR2 YNFKEQ. V gave up 1 base and J gave up 1 base, with 8 bases separating them. This CDR3 contains 14 residues. DNA for the CDR3: TGTGCCAGCAGCCAAGCTGGGGGGTCCTACGAGCAGTACTTC. Translation gives CASSQAGGSYEQYF.

This rearrangement joins TRBV9 to TRBJ1-1; TRBD1 might be the D (5 bases). Trimming took off 4 bases at V and 3 bases at J, with 13 bases between the two ends. Germline V gene data show CDR1 as SGDLS and CDR2 as YYNGEE. The CDR3 length is 14 residues. The CDR3 loop is CASSTRTRDTEAFF. CDR3 in DNA: TGTGCCAGCAGCACCCGAACCAGGGACACTGAAGCTTTCTTT.

The gene calls are TRBV5-1 and TRBJ2-3, with D tentatively TRBD2 (6 bases). The CDR3 sequence is 16 residues long. Germline CDR1 SGHRS, CDR2 YFSETQ. The V and J ends lost 4 bases and 3 bases respectively, with 18 bases between them. CDR3 protein: CASSPKERAGTDTQYF. The CDR3 DNA sequence: TGCGCCAGCAGCCCCAAGGAGCGGGCGGGGACAGATACGCAGTATTTT.

This chain uses TRBV7-9 with TRBJ2-3; 8 bases are a match to TRBD2. The ends lost 2 bases at V and 0 bases at J; junction bases unmatched: 7. CDR1 SEHNR and CDR2 FQNEAQ come from the germline V gene (reference sequence). The CDR3 consists of 17 residues. The CDR3 DNA reads as TGTGCCAGCAGCTTAATGCGGGCGGGGGGAAGCACAGATACGCAGTATTTT. It yields the protein CASSLMRAGGSTDTQYF.

The J gene is TRBJ2-7, the V gene TRBV29-1; a possible D gene is TRBD2 (5 bases). CDR3 length equals 13 residues. V was cut by 7 bases and J by 0 bases, with 13 bases left in between. Per germline, CDR1 SQVTM and CDR2 ANQGSEA. CDR3 nucleotide sequence: TGCAGCGCTACTAGTGGCCTCTCCTACGAGCAGTACTTC. Its translation: CSATSGLSYEQYF.

This clone has more than one count but fewer than ten. V and J are TRBV30 and TRBJ1-2, with a weak D call TRBD1 (5 bases). V lost 3 bases and J lost 8, with 13 bases in between. Per germline, CDR1 GTSNPN and CDR2 SVGIG (reference sequence). This CDR3 has 12 residues. The CDR3 DNA sequence: TGTGCCTGGAGGGGCCAGGGAAGCGGCTACACCTTC. Translating it yields CAWRGQGSGYTF.

Worth noting for this clone: An end of the junction does not agree with germline; a read error may underlie this. The chain uses TRBV27 and TRBJ2-2; possibly TRBD2 for D (5 bases). The V gene's germline CDR1 is MNHEY and CDR2 SMNVEV (reference sequence). This CDR3 contains 19 residues. In nucleotides, the CDR3 is TGTGCCAGCAGTTTGAAGCCAGCAATCTCTACCCTCGAACACCGGGGAGCTGTTTTT. It yields the protein CASSLKPAISTLEHRGAVF.

This clone was seen just once. J is TRBJ2-2 and V is TRBV18; no definite D call. The CDR3 has 15 amino acids. Trimming stripped 3 bases from V and 1 base from J, with 9 bases between. CDR1 KGHSH and CDR2 LQKENI come from the germline V gene. CDR3 sequence: CASSPSRLNTGELFF. Here the CDR3 DNA reads TGTGCCAGCTCACCGAGCAGGCTGAACACCGGGGAGCTGTTTTTT.

V and J are TRBV27 and TRBJ1-1; 11 nucleotides align to TRBD1. The germline gives CDR1 MNHEY, CDR2 SMNVEV (reference sequence). The junction had 4 bases not matched to a gene; V was cut back by 6 bases and J by 4 bases. There are 14 residues in the CDR3. For the CDR3, the DNA is TGTGCCAGCAGGGGACAGGGGGGGGGCACTGAAGCTTTCTTT. Protein product: CASRGQGGGTEAFF.

This clone turned up a few times. The chain is built from TRBV7-2 and TRBJ2-1; D might be TRBD1 or TRBD2, each matching 6 bases. Trimming took off 8 bases at V and 5 bases at J, with 16 bases between the two ends. The CDR3 spans 14 residues. CDR1 SGHTA and CDR2 FQGNSA come from the germline V gene. DNA of the CDR3: TGTGCCAGCCGGGGGCGGGATCATAACAATGAGCAGTTCTTC. Protein: CASRGRDHNNEQFF.

The chain joins TRBV19 to TRBJ2-3; D is ambiguous. Trimming took 2 bases from V and 0 from J, leaving 6 bases between them. This CDR3 has 14 residues. Germline V CDR1 and CDR2: LNHDA, SQIVND (reference sequence). The CDR3 protein is CASSISSSTDTQYF. The CDR3 bases are TGTGCCAGTAGTATAAGCTCTAGCACAGATACGCAGTATTTT. Full variable domain (missing parts from reference TRBV19 and TRBJ2-3): DGGITQSPKYLFRKEGQNVTLSCEQNLNHDAMYWYRQDPGQGLRLIYYSQIVNDFQKGDIAEGYSVSREKKESFPLTVTSAQKNPTAFYLCASSISSSTDTQYFGPGTRLTVL.

The rearrangement links TRBV6-6 to TRBJ1-1; D remains unclear. The CDR3 totals 14 residues. Germline V gene sequence: CDR1 MNHNY, CDR2 SVGAGI (reference sequence). V was trimmed by 6 bases and J by 5 bases, leaving 16 bases between them. The chain's CDR3 is CASSVTRVVTEAFF. CDR3 DNA: TGTGCCAGCAGCGTAACTAGGGTAGTAACTGAAGCTTTCTTT.

This clone was found a few times. The chain employs TRBV28 and TRBJ2-1; D not resolved. Per the germline V gene, CDR1 is MDHEN and CDR2 is SYDVKM. The CDR3 totals 14 residues. The germline V and J ends were trimmed by 2 bases and 2 bases, with 7 bases remaining between them. The CDR3 loop reads CASSLADPYNEQFF. The CDR3 DNA reads TGTGCCAGCAGTTTAGCGGATCCCTACAATGAGCAGTTCTTC.

The genes are TRBV2 and TRBJ2-2; D assignment may be TRBD1 or TRBD2 (6 bases each). The CDR3 sequence is 14 residues long. Germline V gives CDR1 SNHLY, CDR2 FYNNEI. V gave up 3 bases and J gave up 5 bases, with 10 bases separating them. CDR3 amino acids: CASSEWGATGELFF. The CDR3 DNA follows: TGTGCCAGCAGTGAGTGGGGGGCTACCGGGGAGCTGTTTTTT.

This chain uses TRBV7-2 with TRBJ2-5, with 9 positions matching TRBD1. V was pared by 1 base and J by 2 bases, with 8 bases of the junction left unmatched. The CDR3 runs 17 residues. From germline, CDR1 is SGHTA and CDR2 FQGNSA. The CDR3 protein is CASSLGVTGGLQETQYF. CDR3 DNA: TGTGCCAGCAGCTTAGGTGTTACAGGGGGCCTTCAAGAGACCCAGTACTTC.

Written as DNA, the CDR3 is TGCGCCAGCAGCCAAGGCACCGCCAACACTGAAGCTTTCTTT. Its protein is CASSQGTANTEAFF. This chain joins TRBV4-3 and TRBJ1-1; D is undetermined. This CDR3 region has 14 residues. The germline CDR1 and CDR2 sequences are LGHNA and YSLEER. Deletions cut 1 base from V and 2 bases from J, with 8 bases between.

The V call is TRBV5-4, the J call TRBJ2-3; 8 bases match TRBD2. From germline, CDR1 is SGHNT and CDR2 YYREEE (reference sequence). J gave up 4 bases and V 0 bases, and 1 base lay outside the gene matches. CDR3 length equals 14 residues. The CDR3 protein is CASSLERGPDTQYF. The CDR3 bases are TGTGCCAGCAGCTTGGAGCGGGGGCCAGATACGCAGTATTTT.

This rearrangement joins TRBV9 to TRBJ2-7, with 11 bases that match TRBD1. In germline, CDR1 is SGDLS, CDR2 YYNGEE. The V and J ends lost 4 bases and 9 bases, in that order; junction bases with no gene match: 18. The CDR3 sequence is 17 residues long. The CDR3 loop is CASSPGRNQDRGRRQYF. The CDR3 DNA is TGTGCCAGCAGCCCCGGCAGGAATCAGGACAGGGGGCGCCGGCAGTACTTC.